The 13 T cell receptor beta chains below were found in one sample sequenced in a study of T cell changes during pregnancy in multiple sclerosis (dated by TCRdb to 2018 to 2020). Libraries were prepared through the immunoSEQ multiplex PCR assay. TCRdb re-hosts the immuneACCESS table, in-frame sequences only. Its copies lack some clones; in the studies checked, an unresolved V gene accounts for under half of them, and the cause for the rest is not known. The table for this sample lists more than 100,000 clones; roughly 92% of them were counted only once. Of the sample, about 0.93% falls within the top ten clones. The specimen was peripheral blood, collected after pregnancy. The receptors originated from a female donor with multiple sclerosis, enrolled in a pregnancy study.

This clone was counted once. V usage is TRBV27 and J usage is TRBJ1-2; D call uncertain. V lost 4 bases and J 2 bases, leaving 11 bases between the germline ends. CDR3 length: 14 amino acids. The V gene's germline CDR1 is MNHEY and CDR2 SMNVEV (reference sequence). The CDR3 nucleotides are TGTGCCAGCAGTTCTTACGACGGGAACTATGGCTACACCTTC. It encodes CASSSYDGNYGYTF.

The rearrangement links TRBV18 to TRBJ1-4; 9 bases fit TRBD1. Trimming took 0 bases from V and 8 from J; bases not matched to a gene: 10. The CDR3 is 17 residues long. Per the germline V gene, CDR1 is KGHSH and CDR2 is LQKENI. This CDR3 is CASSPPTRTGAHEKLFF. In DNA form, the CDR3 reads TGTGCCAGCTCACCACCAACGCGGACAGGGGCTCACGAAAAACTGTTTTTT.

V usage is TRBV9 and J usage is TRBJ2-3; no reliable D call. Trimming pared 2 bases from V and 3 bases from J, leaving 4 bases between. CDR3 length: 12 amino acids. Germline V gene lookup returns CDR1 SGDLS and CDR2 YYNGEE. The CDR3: CASSVPTDTQYF. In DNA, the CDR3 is TGTGCCAGCAGCGTCCCAACAGATACGCAGTATTTT.

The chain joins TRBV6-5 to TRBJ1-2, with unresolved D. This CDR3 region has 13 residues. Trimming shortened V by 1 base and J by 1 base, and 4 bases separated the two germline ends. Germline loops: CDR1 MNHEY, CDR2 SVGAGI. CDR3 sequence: CASSYYGNYGYTF. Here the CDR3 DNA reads TGTGCCAGCAGTTACTACGGTAACTATGGCTACACCTTC.

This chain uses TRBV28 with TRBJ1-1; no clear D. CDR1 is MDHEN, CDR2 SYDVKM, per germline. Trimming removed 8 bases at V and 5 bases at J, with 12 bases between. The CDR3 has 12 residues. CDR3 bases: TGTGCCAGCGGAGAAGGTGGAACTGAAGCTTTCTTT. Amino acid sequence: CASGEGGTEAFF.

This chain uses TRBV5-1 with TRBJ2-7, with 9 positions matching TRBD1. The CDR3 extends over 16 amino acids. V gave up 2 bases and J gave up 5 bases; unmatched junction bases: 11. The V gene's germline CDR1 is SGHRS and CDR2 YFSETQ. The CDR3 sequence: CASSFFSPGQGNEQYF. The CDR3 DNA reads TGCGCCAGCAGCTTTTTCTCTCCGGGACAGGGAAACGAGCAGTACTTC.

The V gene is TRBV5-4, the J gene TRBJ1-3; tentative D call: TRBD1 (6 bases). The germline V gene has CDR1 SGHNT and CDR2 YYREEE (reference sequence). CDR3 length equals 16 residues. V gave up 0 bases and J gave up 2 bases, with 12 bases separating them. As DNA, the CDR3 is TGTGCCAGCAGCTTGGATGCGGGGGCGGCTGGAAACACCATATATTTT. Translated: CASSLDAGAAGNTIYF. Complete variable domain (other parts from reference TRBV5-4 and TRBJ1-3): ETGVTQSPTHLIKTRGQQVTLRCSSQSGHNTVSWYQQALGQGPQFIFQYYREEENGRGNFPPRFSGLQFPNYSSELNVNALELDDSALYLCASSLDAGAAGNTIYFGEGSWLTVV.

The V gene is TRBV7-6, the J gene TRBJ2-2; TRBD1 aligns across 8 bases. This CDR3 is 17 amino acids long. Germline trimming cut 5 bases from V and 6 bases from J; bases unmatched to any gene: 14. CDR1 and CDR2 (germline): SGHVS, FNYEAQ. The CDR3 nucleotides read TGTGCCAGCAGCCTAGGACAGGGAAGGGCCCGGCCCGGGGAGCTGTTTTTT. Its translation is CASSLGQGRARPGELFF.

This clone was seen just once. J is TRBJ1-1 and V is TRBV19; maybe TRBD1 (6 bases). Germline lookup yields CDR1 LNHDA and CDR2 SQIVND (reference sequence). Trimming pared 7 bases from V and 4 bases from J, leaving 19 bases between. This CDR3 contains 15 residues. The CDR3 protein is CASIPQGSRGTEAFF. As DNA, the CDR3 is TGTGCCAGTATTCCACAGGGTTCTCGGGGCACTGAAGCTTTCTTT.

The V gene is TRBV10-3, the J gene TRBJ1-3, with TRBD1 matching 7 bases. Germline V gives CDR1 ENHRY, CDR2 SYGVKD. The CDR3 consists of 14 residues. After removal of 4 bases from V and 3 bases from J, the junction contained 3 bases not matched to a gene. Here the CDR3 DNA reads TGTGCCATCAGTGGGCAGGGGGATGGAAACACCATATATTTT. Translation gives CAISGQGDGNTIYF.

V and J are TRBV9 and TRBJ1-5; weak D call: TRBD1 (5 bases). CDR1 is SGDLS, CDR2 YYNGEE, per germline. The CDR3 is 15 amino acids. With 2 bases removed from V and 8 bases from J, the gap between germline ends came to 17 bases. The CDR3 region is CASSVPRGGYKPQHF. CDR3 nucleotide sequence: TGTGCCAGCAGCGTCCCCCGGGGGGGGTATAAGCCCCAGCATTTT. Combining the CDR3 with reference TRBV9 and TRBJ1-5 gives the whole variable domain DSGVTQTPKHLITATGQRVTLRCSPRSGDLSVYWYQQSLDQGLQFLIQYYNGEERAKGNILERFSAQQFPDLHSELNLSSLELGDSALYFCASSVPRGGYKPQHFGDGTRLSIL.

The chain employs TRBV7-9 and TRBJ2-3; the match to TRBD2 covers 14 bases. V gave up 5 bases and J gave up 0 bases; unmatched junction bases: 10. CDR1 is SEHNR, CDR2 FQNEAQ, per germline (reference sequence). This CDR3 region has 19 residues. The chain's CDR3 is CASSMTSGGAYQSTDTQYF. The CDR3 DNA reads TGTGCCAGCAGCATGACTAGCGGGGGGGCTTACCAAAGCACAGATACGCAGTATTTT.

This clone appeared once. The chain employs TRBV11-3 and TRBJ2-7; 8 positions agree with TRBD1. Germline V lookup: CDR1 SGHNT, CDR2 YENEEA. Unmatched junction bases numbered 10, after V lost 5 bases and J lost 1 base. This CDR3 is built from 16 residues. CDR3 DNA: TGTGCCAGCAGCCCCTCCGACGGGACAGGATCCTACGAGCAGTACTTC. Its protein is CASSPSDGTGSYEQYF.